This T cell receptor beta chain was retrieved from a study of blood T cells in healthy people across ages. For the study at large: When template switching was applied, about one barcoded beta molecule was captured per two T cells.

Germline-derived CDR1 and CDR2 are SEHNR and FQNEAQ (reference sequence). Trimming pared 7 bases from V and 0 bases from J, leaving 13 bases between. This CDR3 is built from 15 residues. Through a sample-barcoded 5' primer and a J-beta primer mix, a second PCR was run for roughly 7 to 11 cycles. TCRdb reanalysed the 5' RACE reads using MiXCR and keeps one entry per CDR3 protein. Of roughly 860,000 distinct CDR3 sequences in the sample, roughly 60% were seen once. This chain connects TRBV7-9 to TRBJ2-1, with D perhaps TRBD2 (6 bases). Sequenced input: blood. The TCR sequence derives from a man aged 25 to 40 in good health. CDR3 DNA: TGTGCCAGCACTCGGGGACTTCGCTCCTACAATGAGCAGTTCTTC. This translates into CASTRGLRSYNEQFF. Full variable domain (rest looked up from reference TRBV7-9 and TRBJ2-1): DTGVSQNPRHKITKRGQNVTFRCDPISEHNRLYWYRQTLGQGPEFLTYFQNEAQLEKSRLLSDRFSAERPKGSFSTLEIQRTEQGDSAMYLCASTRGLRSYNEQFFGPGTRLTVL.